These T cell receptor beta chains were read from a single sample in a study of blood T cells in healthy people across ages. TCRdb re-analysed the 5' RACE reads in MiXCR, keeping a single row per CDR3 protein. Of about 780,000 distinct CDR3 sequences in the sample, about half were seen once. Sequenced sample: blood. All receptors come from a man aged 80 or over in good health. CDR3s include the opening cysteine and the closing phenylalanine or tryptophan. A D gene is named only where the DNA matches it firmly. The size entry is marked missing in some rows and otherwise reads once, few, many or a size class.

j_call,d_call,v_call,clone_size,cdr3_nt,cdr3_aa
TRBJ2-5,TRBD2,TRBV5-1,few,TGCGCCAGCAGCCCGGGACTAGCGGGAAAGAATGAGCAGTACTTC,CASSPGLAGKNEQYF
TRBJ2-6,-,TRBV6-6,-,TGTGCCAGCAGTTCCGGGGGCAGGTCTGGGGCCAACGTCCTGACTTTC,CASSSGGRSGANVLTF
TRBJ2-7,TRBD1,TRBV7-2,many,TGTGCCAGCAGCTTGGGACAGGGGAACTACGAGCAGTACTTC,CASSLGQGNYEQYF
TRBJ2-7,-,TRBV3-1,-,TGTGCCAGCAGCCGGACTAACTCCTACGAGCAGTACTTC,CASSRTNSYEQYF
TRBJ2-5,TRBD1,TRBV24-1,-,TGTGCCACCAGTGATTACACAGGGGGCCAAGAGACCCAGTACTTC,CATSDYTGGQETQYF
TRBJ2-3,-,TRBV4-2,-,TGTGCCAGCAGCCAAGATCGGGGTACGAACACAGATACGCAGTATTTT,CASSQDRGTNTDTQYF
TRBJ2-3,-,TRBV7-3,-,TGTGCCAGCAGCTTTCGGCAGGGGCCCACAGATACGCAGTATTTT,CASSFRQGPTDTQYF
TRBJ2-7,-,TRBV5-1,-,TGCGCCAGCAGCTTGGATCTATATTACGAGCAGTACTTC,CASSLDLYYEQYF
TRBJ2-3,-,TRBV25-1,few,TGTGCCAGCAGTGTGTGGGCAGATACGCAGTATTTT,CASSVWADTQYF
TRBJ2-1,TRBD1,TRBV18,-,TGTGCCAGCTCACCACGGACAGGGAAGCACAATGAGCAGTTCTTC,CASSPRTGKHNEQFF
TRBJ2-1,TRBD1,TRBV6-2/TRBV6-3,-,TGTGCCAGCAGTTCACGGACAGGGGGTATAGATGAGCAGTTCTTC,CASSSRTGGIDEQFF
TRBJ2-1,-,TRBV9,few,TGTGCCAGCAGCGTAGGGGGTAACTACAATGAGCAGTTCTTC,CASSVGGNYNEQFF
TRBJ2-7,TRBD1,TRBV15,-,TGTGCCACCAGCATATACGGGACAGCCCTCGAGCAGTACTTC,CATSIYGTALEQYF
TRBJ1-1,TRBD1,TRBV6-1,few,TGTGCCAGCACTCCCAGACAGGGGTTTTTCATGAACACTGAAGCTTTCTTT,CASTPRQGFFMNTEAFF
TRBJ1-5,TRBD1,TRBV28,once,TGTGCCAGCAGTTTACTTATCCCGACAGGGAACAATCAGCCCCAGCATTTT,CASSLLIPTGNNQPQHF
TRBJ2-1,TRBD2,TRBV20-1,few,TGCAGTGCCACTAGCGGAGGAAGACCCTACTACAATGAGCAGTTCTTC,CSATSGGRPYYNEQFF
TRBJ2-5,TRBD1,TRBV12-5,-,TGTGCTAGTGGTTTGGTACCGGGACAGACGCAAGAGACCCAGTACTTC,CASGLVPGQTQETQYF
TRBJ2-7,-,TRBV14,-,TGTGCCAGCAGCCAATGGTACGAGCAGTACTTC,CASSQWYEQYF
TRBJ2-3,TRBD2,TRBV7-2,-,TGTGCCAGCAGCCTAATCCCAAGGCTAGCGGGGGGATTAGATACGCAGTATTTT,CASSLIPRLAGGLDTQYF
TRBJ2-5,TRBD2,TRBV9,many,TGTGCCAGCAGCCCAAGACTAGCGGGAGAGACCCAGTACTTC,CASSPRLAGETQYF
TRBJ2-1,TRBD1,TRBV5-4,-,TGTGCCAGCAGCCAGGGACAGGGGCCCTACAATGAGCAGTTCTTC,CASSQGQGPYNEQFF
TRBJ2-7,-,TRBV27,once,TGTGCCAGCAGTTTATCCACTACGCTGGTCTACGAGCAGTACTTC,CASSLSTTLVYEQYF
TRBJ1-1,-,TRBV5-1,few,TGCGCCAGCACTCCGTACGGGAACACTGAAGCTTTCTTT,CASTPYGNTEAFF
TRBJ1-4,-,TRBV7-9,-,TGTGCCAGCAGCCTACCCTTAAGTGAAAAACTGTTTTTT,CASSLPLSEKLFF
TRBJ1-2,-,TRBV20-1,few,TGCAGTGCCGCAGGGGACCTAGGGGGCTACACCTTC,CSAAGDLGGYTF
TRBJ2-7,TRBD2,TRBV27,-,TGTGCCAGCAGTTTCTCGGGACTATACAATGAGCAGTACTTC,CASSFSGLYNEQYF
TRBJ2-3,TRBD1,TRBV20-1,many,TGCAGTGCTACGGGACAGGGGTTAAGCGGGACCGTACTCAACACAGATACGCAGTATTTT,CSATGQGLSGTVLNTDTQYF
TRBJ2-7,-,TRBV11-2,few,TGTGCCAGCAGCCTGGACATTACCTACGAGCAGTACTTC,CASSLDITYEQYF
TRBJ2-1,TRBD2,TRBV14,-,TGTGCCAGCAGCCAAGTTCCGGGAGGGCCTAACTATGAGCAGTTCTTC,CASSQVPGGPNYEQFF
TRBJ1-1,TRBD1,TRBV7-9,few,TGTGCCAGCAGGAGACAGGGGGTGGAGAACACTGAAGCTTTCTTT,CASRRQGVENTEAFF
TRBJ2-5,-,TRBV5-6,-,TGTGCCAGCAACGCGGTTGGGGAGTCAGAGACCCAGTACTTC,CASNAVGESETQYF
TRBJ2-5,TRBD1,TRBV7-9,few,TGTGCCAGCAGCTCCCAGAGACAGGGAGCAAGAGAGACCCAGTACTTC,CASSSQRQGARETQYF
TRBJ2-1,-,TRBV5-5,-,TGTGCCAGCAGCTTGGCGGTTGAGCAGTTCTTC,CASSLAVEQFF
TRBJ2-7,TRBD1,TRBV20-1,-,TGCAGTGCAGGGGACAGGGAATACGAGCAGTACTTC,CSAGDREYEQYF
TRBJ2-1,TRBD1,TRBV27,-,TGTGCCACCTACCGGGACAGGGTGAGAAATGAGCAGTTCTTC,CATYRDRVRNEQFF
TRBJ2-7,TRBD2,TRBV18,-,TGTGCCAGCTCTCCAGCGGGGTCGGCCTACGAGCAGTACTTC,CASSPAGSAYEQYF
TRBJ2-3,-,TRBV20-1,-,TGCAGTGGGCTCGGGCAGGCAGCTAGCACAGATACGCAGTATTTT,CSGLGQAASTDTQYF
TRBJ2-1,-,TRBV7-2,-,TGTGCCAGCAGCCCTCAGAGGGGACGCTACAATGAGCAGTTCTTC,CASSPQRGRYNEQFF
TRBJ1-1,TRBD1,TRBV5-1,-,TGCGCCAGCAGCCCTACAGGGGGCAAGACTGAAGCTTTCTTT,CASSPTGGKTEAFF
TRBJ2-1,TRBD1,TRBV14,-,TGTGCCAGCAGCCCGGACAGGACGTCCTACAATAAGCAGTTCTTC,CASSPDRTSYNKQFF
TRBJ1-6,-,TRBV2,-,TGTGCCAGCAGAGATGACGGGGTTCGGAATTCACCCCTCCACTTT,CASRDDGVRNSPLHF
TRBJ2-2,-,TRBV9,-,TGTGCCAGCAGCGTAGGTAGGAGCAGAGACACCGGGGAGCTGTTTTTT,CASSVGRSRDTGELFF